The entry that follows covers one TCR beta chain sequence. Its antigen is not known. This specimen includes other DNA sequences encoding the same CDR3. These data originate in a study of cytomegalovirus exposure and HLA in healthy donors. Study observations and caveats: Most subjects' HLA-A and HLA-B alleles were reportedly predicted from TCR beta sequences. Later genetic work tied a missense DCLRE1C variant to beta-chain V and J trimming.

A multiplex PCR was run with 60 Vbeta primers and 13 Jbeta primers. Sequencing used immunoSEQ multiplex PCR; TCRdb keeps in-frame clones, though not all of them. This sample yields about 150,000 clones, of which over 60% are seen a single time; around 13% belongs to the top ten. From germline, CDR1 is MDHEN and CDR2 SYDVKM. The V gene lost 4 bases and the J gene lost 1 base, with 3 bases spanning the gap. CDR3 length: 12 residues. The chain recombines TRBV28 with TRBJ2-3, with D unclear. This clonotype originated in a man in his forties or fifties in good health and CMV-seropositive. Sample: PBMCs. In nucleotides, the CDR3 is TGTGCCAGCAGTTCTGGCACAGATACGCAGTATTTT. Encoded protein: CASSSGTDTQYF.